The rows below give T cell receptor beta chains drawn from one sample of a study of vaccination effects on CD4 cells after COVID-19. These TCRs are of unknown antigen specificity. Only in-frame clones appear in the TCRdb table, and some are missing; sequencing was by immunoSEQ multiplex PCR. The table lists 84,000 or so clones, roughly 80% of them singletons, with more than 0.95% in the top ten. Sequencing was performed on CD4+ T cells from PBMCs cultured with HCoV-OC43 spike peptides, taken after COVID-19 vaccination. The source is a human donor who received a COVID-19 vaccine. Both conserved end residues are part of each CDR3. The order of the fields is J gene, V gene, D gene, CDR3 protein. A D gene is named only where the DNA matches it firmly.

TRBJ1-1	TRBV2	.	CASSSGQYTEAFF
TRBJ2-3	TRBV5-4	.	CASSLQGSTDTQYF
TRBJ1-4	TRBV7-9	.	CASSLSRAATNEKLFF
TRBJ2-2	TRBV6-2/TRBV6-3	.	CASSRTVEGTGELFF
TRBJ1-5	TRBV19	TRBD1	CASSPRDRGRDQPQHF
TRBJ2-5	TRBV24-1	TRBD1	CATSDSGTAQETQYF
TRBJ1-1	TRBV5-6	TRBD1	CASSVGQGGTEAFF
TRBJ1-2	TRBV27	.	CASSPRPGQVDYGYTF
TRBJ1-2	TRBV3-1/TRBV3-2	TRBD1	CASSQARTGNYGYTF
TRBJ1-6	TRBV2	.	CASNSDQINNSPLHF
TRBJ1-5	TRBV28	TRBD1	CASTHRTGGLYSNQPQHF
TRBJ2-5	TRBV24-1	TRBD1	CATSDSGGPLLQETQYF
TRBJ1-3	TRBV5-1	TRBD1	CASSWDSSGNTIYF
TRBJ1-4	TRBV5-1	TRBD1	CASSRGQGAGEEKLFF
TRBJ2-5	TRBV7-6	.	CASSLDYLKGLETQYF
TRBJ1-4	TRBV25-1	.	CASSEYNEKLFF
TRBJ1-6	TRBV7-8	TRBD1	CASSWTGDNSPLHF
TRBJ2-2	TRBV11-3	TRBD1	CASSYGQANTGELFF